This T cell receptor beta chain was sequenced during a study of T-cell memory formation after mild COVID-19. 5'RACE, which relied on constant-segment primers, yielded TCR alpha and TCR beta cDNA libraries carrying sample barcodes and UMIs. TCRdb itself ran the 5' RACE reads through MiXCR, one entry per CDR3 protein. The sample includes 450,000 to 650,000 distinct CDR3 sequences, roughly 22% of them seen just once. Study outcomes and limitations: Cross-reactive memory appears to have joined, as suggested by some responding clones showing up in pre-infection memory. Balance between CD4 and CD8 was seen in clones contracting day 15 to 85, and a CD4+ lean was seen in later expanders.

This clonotype was seen a few times. What it binds is not known. CDR3 length equals 14 residues. Trimming left V 0 bases short and J 4 bases short, with 8 bases between. The germline gives CDR1 SGHRS, CDR2 YFSETQ. The receptor was isolated from an adult woman who had mild COVID-19 (a few samples of this study predate the infection). Cell type and time point are not known. The chain uses TRBV5-1 and TRBJ2-1; D gene uncertain. The sample was PBMCs or a T cell subset sorted from them (not recorded which). CDR3 in DNA: TGCGCCAGCAGCTTGGGAGCTGAATACAATGAGCAGTTCTTC. It translates to CASSLGAEYNEQFF. Based on the CDR3 plus reference TRBV5-1 and TRBJ2-1, the full variable domain is KAGVTQTPRYLIKTRGQQVTLSCSPISGHRSVSWYQQTPGQGLQFLFEYFSETQRNKGNFPGRFSGRQFSNSRSEMNVSTLELGDSALYLCASSLGAEYNEQFFGPGTRLTVL.